The 5 T cell receptor beta chains in this list originate from one sample, sequenced in a study of T cells in Graves' hyperthyroidism and ophthalmopathy. The investigators amplified TCR beta CDR3 regions from RNA transcripts. During a first-round RT-PCR of the TCR CDR3, the HTBI primer set was used. MiXCR, applied by TCRdb to the multiplex PCR reads, yields one record per CDR3 protein. The sample yields more than 55,000 distinct CDR3 sequences, about 57% seen once. Input material: blood. These receptor sequences come from a woman aged 60 to 75 with Graves' ophthalmopathy.

As for this clonotype: At one end the junction does not follow the germline gene, possibly because of a read error. The chain couples TRBV5-1 to TRBJ2-7; 10 nucleotides agree with TRBD2. CDR1 and CDR2 (germline): SGHRS, YFSETQ. This CDR3 spans 15 amino acids. In DNA, the CDR3 is TGCACCAGCAGCCCGGTCGCTAGCGGGGGCTACGAGCAGTACTTC. Protein: CTSSPVASGGYEQYF.

This clonotype was picked up many times. This sequence joins TRBV27 and TRBJ2-5; D gene uncertain. This CDR3 spans 16 amino acids. V was cut by 2 bases and J by 4 bases, with 17 bases left in between. Germline V gene sequence: CDR1 MNHEY, CDR2 SMNVEV (reference sequence). DNA of the CDR3: TGTGCCAGCAGTTTACCCACAGTTGGGCTAGTAGAGACCCAGTACTTC. Protein: CASSLPTVGLVETQYF.

This clonotype was seen at least ten times. The CDR3, as DNA: TGCAGTGCCGACGAGGGACTAGCGGGAGTCTACAATGAGCAGTTCTTC. Amino acids: CSADEGLAGVYNEQFF. This chain links TRBV20-1 with TRBJ2-1, with 14 nucleotides matching TRBD2. This CDR3 region has 16 residues. Trimming at V came to 6 bases and at J to 3 bases, leaving 7 bases not matched to a gene. Germline-derived CDR1 and CDR2 are DFQATT and SNEGSKA (reference sequence).

Points on this clonotype: No conserved phenylalanine or tryptophan ends this CDR3, so it is likely a read error. The rearrangement uses TRBV6-4 and TRBJ2-1; maybe TRBD2 (6 bases). Germline CDR1 is MRHNA and CDR2 is SNTAGT. CDR3 length: 13 residues. Trimming cost V 5 bases and J 7 bases, with 12 bases left between them. CDR3 nucleotide sequence: TGTGCCAGCAGTTCGGAGGGATGGAATGAGCAGTTCCTC. It encodes CASSSEGWNEQFL.

Many counts were recorded for this clonotype. This chain connects TRBV2 to TRBJ2-1; no clear D gene. The CDR3 length is 13 residues. CDR1 SNHLY and CDR2 FYNNEI come from the germline V gene. The V end lost 7 bases, the J end lost 4 bases, and 11 bases lay between the germline ends. The CDR3 bases are TGTGCCAGCAAAAGGATTCAATACAATGAGCAGTTCTTC. It is translated as CASKRIQYNEQFF. Together with reference TRBV2 and TRBJ2-1, the CDR3 gives the full variable domain: EPEVTQTPSHQVTQMGQEVILRCVPISNHLYFYWYRQILGQKVEFLVSFYNNEISEKSEIFDDQFSVERPDGSNFTLKIRSTKLEDSAMYFCASKRIQYNEQFFGPGTRLTVL.